Below, 17 T cell receptor beta chains from the same sample are listed, as sequenced in a study of blood T cells in healthy people across ages. Alongside a J-beta primer mix, a sample-barcoded 5' primer served in a second PCR lasting roughly 6 to 11 cycles. TCRdb called the 5' RACE reads again in MiXCR, with one record for every CDR3 protein. The table records some 730,000 distinct CDR3 sequences, roughly 20% of them present only once. Sequenced: blood. The receptors were gathered from a man between 65 and 80 years old in good health.

The genes are TRBV28 and TRBJ1-1; tentative D call: TRBD1 (5 bases). This CDR3 has 13 residues. Germline CDR1 MDHEN, CDR2 SYDVKM. With 11 bases removed from V and 0 bases from J, the gap between germline ends came to 13 bases. In DNA, the CDR3 is TGTGCCTGGGGGAGACATTTGAACACTGAAGCTTTCTTT. It yields the protein CAWGRHLNTEAFF.

This clonotype was detected only a few times. An end of the junction differs from the germline gene, which may be a read error. The chain links TRBV7-2 to TRBJ2-5; 12 bases agree with TRBD2. The CDR3 has 15 residues. CDR1 SGHTA and CDR2 FQGNSA come from the germline V gene. CDR3: CASSLALAGGPFSFF. The CDR3 DNA sequence: TGTGCCAGCAGCTTAGCGCTAGCGGGAGGGCCATTCTCGTTCTTC.

CDR3 sequence reads: CSAISLRSSYEQYF. The DNA of the CDR3 is TGCAGTGCTATTTCTCTTAGGAGCTCCTACGAGCAGTACTTC. The chain joins TRBV20-1 to TRBJ2-7; D is undetermined. Trimming cost V 4 bases and J 0 bases, with 13 bases left between them. Germline loops: CDR1 DFQATT, CDR2 SNEGSKA (reference sequence). The length of the CDR3 is 14 residues.

The chain combines TRBV18 with TRBJ1-1; 11 positions agree with TRBD1. The junction had 8 bases not matched to a gene; V was cut back by 0 bases and J by 8 bases. CDR1 is KGHSH, CDR2 LQKENI, per germline. The CDR3 loop spans 16 amino acids. The CDR3 coding sequence is TGTGCCAGCTCACCACCTAACCGGGACAGGGGGGGAGAAGCTTTCTTT. The encoded protein is CASSPPNRDRGGEAFF.

This chain links TRBV7-6 with TRBJ1-1, with D possibly TRBD1 on 5 matching bases. Trimming shortened V by 2 bases and J by 5 bases, and 9 bases separated the two germline ends. The CDR3 is 13 residues long. Germline loops: CDR1 SGHVS, CDR2 FNYEAQ. The CDR3 nucleotides are TGTGCCAGCAGCTTAAACGAGGGGACTGAAGCTTTCTTT. As protein: CASSLNEGTEAFF.

This clonotype was counted only a few times. The V gene is TRBV10-2, the J gene TRBJ2-5, with 10 nucleotides matching TRBD1. The better agreement between TRBJ2-7 and the DNA end casts doubt on the J call. This CDR3 region has 15 residues. Germline CDR1 reads WSHSY; CDR2 reads SAAADI. The CDR3 here is CASRARTGGTYEQYF. The CDR3 nucleotides are TGCGCCAGCAGAGCAAGGACAGGGGGAACCTACGAGCAGTACTTC.

The V gene is TRBV6-4, the J gene TRBJ1-2; 9 bases agree with TRBD1. The CDR3 spans 14 residues. Germline CDR1 MRHNA, CDR2 SNTAGT. V shed 5 bases, J shed 3 bases, and the junction held 4 bases outside the gene matches. The CDR3 here is CASSNRGLDYGYTF. CDR3 DNA: TGTGCCAGCAGTAACAGGGGGCTTGACTATGGCTACACCTTC.

The V gene is TRBV5-6, the J gene TRBJ2-5; D gene uncertain. The DNA end favors TRBJ2-7, so the J call may be wrong. This CDR3 has 15 amino acids. Germline V CDR1 and CDR2: SGHDT, YYEEEE. The CDR3 DNA is TGTGCCAGCAGCTTGACGGAGATAATAACCTACGAGCAGTACTTC. Its translation is CASSLTEIITYEQYF.

This clonotype showed up just a few times. This chain uses TRBV6-6 with TRBJ1-1; D is unclear. Between the trimmed V and J ends, which lost 3 bases and 1 base, there was a span of 3 bases. The germline CDR1 and CDR2 sequences are MNHNY and SVGAGI (reference sequence). The CDR3 runs 12 residues. CDR3 protein: CASSYQNTEAFF. In DNA, the CDR3 is TGTGCCAGCAGTTATCAGAACACTGAAGCTTTCTTT.

A few counts support this clonotype. V gene TRBV5-1 combines with J gene TRBJ2-5; D unresolved. The J call is doubtful: the DNA matches TRBJ2-1 better. This CDR3 has 14 amino acids. Germline loops: CDR1 SGHRS, CDR2 YFSETQ. The CDR3 region is CASSLEVENNEQFF. The CDR3 DNA reads as TGCGCCAGCAGCTTGGAGGTTGAGAACAATGAGCAGTTCTTC.

This clonotype has a handful of counts. The rearrangement links TRBV4-1 to TRBJ2-4; TRBD1 agrees at 10 bases. Looked up from germline, CDR1 is MGHRA and CDR2 is YSYEKL. The CDR3 totals 15 residues. The V gene end was trimmed by 0 bases and the J gene end by 10 bases; junction bases not matched to a gene: 6. CDR3 in amino acids: CASSQDGDRGQIQYF. CDR3 DNA: TGCGCCAGCAGCCAAGATGGGGACAGGGGTCAAATTCAGTACTTC.

As to this clonotype: A much larger clone lies one base from this, so it may be a read error. The chain uses TRBV9 and TRBJ2-3, with 7 nucleotides matching TRBD1. The ends lost 4 bases at V and 4 bases at J; junction bases unmatched: 6. CDR3 length equals 14 residues. The germline V gene encodes CDR1 SGDLS and CDR2 YYNGEE. The CDR3 region is CASSLGTVADTQYF. The CDR3 DNA reads as TGTGCCAGCAGCTTAGGGACAGTGGCAGATACGCAGTATTTT.

The genes are TRBV6-5 and TRBJ2-2, with TRBD1 matching over 7 bases. The CDR3 consists of 14 residues. With 6 bases clipped from V and 4 bases from J, the junction kept 5 bases outside the gene matches. Germline CDR1 is MNHEY and CDR2 is SVGAGI. The CDR3 bases are TGTGCCAGCAGGCGGCAGGGGGTCACCGGGGAGCTGTTTTTT. Translation: CASRRQGVTGELFF.

The CDR3: CATSSGVSKNIQYF. The CDR3 DNA follows: TGTGCCACCAGTTCTGGCGTAAGCAAAAACATTCAGTACTTC. The chain is built from TRBV24-1 and TRBJ2-4; D gene uncertain. Per the germline V gene, CDR1 is KGHDR and CDR2 is SFDVKD. Trimming stripped 6 bases from V and 3 bases from J, with 11 bases between. CDR3 size: 14 residues.

This chain uses TRBV18 with TRBJ2-7, with TRBD2 as a possible D gene (5 bases). CDR1 and CDR2 from the germline V gene are KGHSH and LQKENI. Trimming removed 1 base at V and 2 bases at J, with 12 bases between. CDR3 size: 15 residues. The DNA of the CDR3 is TGTGCCAGCTCACCACAACAAGGGAGTCCCTACGAGCAGTACGTC. Translated: CASSPQQGSPYEQYV.

V and J are TRBV7-6 and TRBJ1-2; D is ambiguous. V was pared by 0 bases and J by 2 bases, with 10 bases between. The CDR3 contains 15 residues. Germline values: CDR1 SGHVS, CDR2 FNYEAQ. The chain's CDR3 is CASSLARSANYGYTF. The DNA of the CDR3 is TGTGCCAGCAGCTTAGCGCGGTCGGCCAACTATGGCTACACCTTC. Complete variable domain (other parts from reference TRBV7-6 and TRBJ1-2): GAGVSQSPRYKVTKRGQDVALRCDPISGHVSLYWYRQALGQGPEFLTYFNYEAQQDKSGLPNDRFSAERPEGSISTLTIQRTEQRDSAMYRCASSLARSANYGYTFGSGTRLTVV.

The chain combines TRBV7-2 with TRBJ2-2; D remains unclear. The CDR3 consists of 15 residues. Germline assignment: CDR1 SGHTA and CDR2 FQGNSA. Trimming took off 3 bases at V and 2 bases at J, with 10 bases between the two ends. CDR3 protein: CASSLIGRNTGELFF. CDR3 nucleotides: TGTGCCAGCAGCTTGATTGGAAGAAACACCGGGGAGCTGTTTTTT.